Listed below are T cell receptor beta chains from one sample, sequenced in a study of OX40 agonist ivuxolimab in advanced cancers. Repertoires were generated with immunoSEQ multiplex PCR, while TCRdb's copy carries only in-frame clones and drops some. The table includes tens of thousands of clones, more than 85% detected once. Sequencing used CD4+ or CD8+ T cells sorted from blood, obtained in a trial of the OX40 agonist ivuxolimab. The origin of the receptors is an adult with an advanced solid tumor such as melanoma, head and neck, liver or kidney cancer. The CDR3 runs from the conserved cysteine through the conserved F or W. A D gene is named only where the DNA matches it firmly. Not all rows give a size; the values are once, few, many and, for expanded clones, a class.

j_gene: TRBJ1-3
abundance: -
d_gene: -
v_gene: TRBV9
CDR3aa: CASSADRSSGNTIYF
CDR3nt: TGTGCCAGCAGCGCAGACAGGAGCTCTGGAAACACCATATATTTT

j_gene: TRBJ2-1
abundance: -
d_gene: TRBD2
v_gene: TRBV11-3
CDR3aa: CASSLASGSFNEQFF
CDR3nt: TGTGCCAGCAGCTTGGCTAGCGGGTCTTTCAATGAGCAGTTCTTC

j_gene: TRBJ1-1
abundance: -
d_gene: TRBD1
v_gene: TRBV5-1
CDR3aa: CASTPQGLNTEAFF
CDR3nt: TGCGCCAGCACTCCACAGGGGTTGAACACTGAAGCTTTCTTT

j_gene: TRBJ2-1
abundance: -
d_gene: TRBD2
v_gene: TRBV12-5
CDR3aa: CASGLVLASGTDEQFF
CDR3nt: TGTGCTAGTGGTTTGGTCCTGGCTAGCGGGACGGATGAGCAGTTCTTC

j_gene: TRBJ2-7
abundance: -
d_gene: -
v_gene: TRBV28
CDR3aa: CASNLGRQLSSYEQYF
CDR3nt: TGTGCCAGCAACCTGGGGAGGCAGCTTAGCTCCTACGAGCAGTACTTC

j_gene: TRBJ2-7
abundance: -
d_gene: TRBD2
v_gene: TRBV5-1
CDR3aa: CASSPLLAGGSSEQYF
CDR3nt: TGCGCCAGCAGCCCATTGCTAGCGGGAGGTTCCTCCGAGCAGTACTTC

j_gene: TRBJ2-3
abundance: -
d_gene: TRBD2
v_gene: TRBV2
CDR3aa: CASRQAGGPDTQYF
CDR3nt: TGTGCCAGCAGGCAAGCGGGAGGGCCAGATACGCAGTATTTT

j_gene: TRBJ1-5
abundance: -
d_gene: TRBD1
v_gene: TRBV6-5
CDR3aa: CASSYDRVGQPQHF
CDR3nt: TGTGCCAGCAGTTACGACAGGGTGGGGCAGCCCCAGCATTTT

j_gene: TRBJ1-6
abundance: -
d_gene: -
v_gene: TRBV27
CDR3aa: CASSFLNSPLHF
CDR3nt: TGTGCCAGCAGTTTTCTTAATTCACCCCTCCACTTT

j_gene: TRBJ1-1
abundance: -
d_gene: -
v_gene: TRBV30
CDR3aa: CARRANTEAFF
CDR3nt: TGTGCGCGCCGGGCGAACACTGAAGCTTTCTTT

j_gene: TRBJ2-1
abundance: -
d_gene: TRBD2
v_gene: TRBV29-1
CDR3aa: CSVEEERGLAGRYNEQFF
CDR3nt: TGCAGCGTTGAAGAGGAGAGAGGGCTAGCGGGACGATACAATGAGCAGTTCTTC

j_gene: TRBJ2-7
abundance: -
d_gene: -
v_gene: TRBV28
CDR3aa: CASSLGGGSSYEQYF
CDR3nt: TGTGCCAGCAGTTTAGGGGGCGGAAGCTCCTACGAGCAGTACTTC

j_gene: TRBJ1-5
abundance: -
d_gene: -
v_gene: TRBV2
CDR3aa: CASSGHGINQPQHF
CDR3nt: TGTGCCAGCAGTGGACACGGAATCAATCAGCCCCAGCATTTT

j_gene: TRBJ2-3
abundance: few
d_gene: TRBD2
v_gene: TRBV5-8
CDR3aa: CASSLGVAGDTDTQYF
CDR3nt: TGTGCCAGCAGCTTGGGTGTAGCGGGGGACACAGATACGCAGTATTTT

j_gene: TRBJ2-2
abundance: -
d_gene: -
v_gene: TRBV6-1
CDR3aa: CASTGVKTGELFF
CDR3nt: TGTGCCAGCACAGGGGTAAAAACCGGGGAGCTGTTTTTT

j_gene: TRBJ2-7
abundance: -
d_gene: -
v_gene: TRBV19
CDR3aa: CASSRNRNYEQYF
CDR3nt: TGTGCCAGTAGTCGGAATAGGAACTACGAGCAGTACTTC

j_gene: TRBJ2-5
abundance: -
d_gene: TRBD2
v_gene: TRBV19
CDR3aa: CASRKREAGETQYF
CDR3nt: TGTGCCAGTCGAAAGCGGGAGGCGGGGGAGACCCAGTACTTC

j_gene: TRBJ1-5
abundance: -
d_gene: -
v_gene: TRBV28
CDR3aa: CASKTVSNQPQHF
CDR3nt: TGTGCCAGCAAGACAGTGAGCAATCAGCCCCAGCATTTT

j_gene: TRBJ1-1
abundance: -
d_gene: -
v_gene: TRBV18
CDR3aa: CASSPGGQQNTEAFF
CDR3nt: TGTGCCAGCTCACCAGGGGGACAACAGAACACTGAAGCTTTCTTT

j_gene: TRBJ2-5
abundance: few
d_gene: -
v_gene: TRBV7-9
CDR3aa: CASTLGALETQYF
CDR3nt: TGTGCCAGCACCTTAGGAGCTCTCGAGACCCAGTACTTC

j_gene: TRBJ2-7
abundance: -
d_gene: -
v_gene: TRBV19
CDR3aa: CASSISGAPTYEQYF
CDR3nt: TGTGCCAGTAGTATTTCAGGGGCGCCGACCTACGAGCAGTACTTC

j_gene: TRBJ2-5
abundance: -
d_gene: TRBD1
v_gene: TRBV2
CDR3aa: CASSTGTGGLHWQGTQYF
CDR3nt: TGTGCCAGCAGTACCGGGACAGGGGGCCTCCATTGGCAAGGGACCCAGTACTTC

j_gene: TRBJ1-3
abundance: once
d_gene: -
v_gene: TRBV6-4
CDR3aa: CASSVLSGKGGNTIYF
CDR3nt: TGTGCCAGCAGTGTACTCTCGGGTAAAGGTGGGAACACCATATATTTT

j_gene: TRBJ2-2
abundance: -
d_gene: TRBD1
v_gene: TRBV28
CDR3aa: CASGDSITGELFF
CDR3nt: TGTGCCAGCGGGGACAGTATCACCGGGGAGCTGTTTTTT

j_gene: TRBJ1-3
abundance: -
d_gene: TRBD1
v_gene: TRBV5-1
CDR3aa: CASSSTGEGNTIYF
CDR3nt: TGCGCCAGCAGCTCTACAGGGGAAGGAAACACCATATATTTT

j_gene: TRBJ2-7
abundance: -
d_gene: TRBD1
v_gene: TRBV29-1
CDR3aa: CSVRQGYKEQYF
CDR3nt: TGCAGCGTGAGACAGGGTTACAAGGAGCAGTACTTC

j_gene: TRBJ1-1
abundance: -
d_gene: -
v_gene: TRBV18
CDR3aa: CASSPRTFTGHTEAFF
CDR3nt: TGTGCCAGCTCACCACGGACCTTCACAGGGCACACTGAAGCTTTCTTT

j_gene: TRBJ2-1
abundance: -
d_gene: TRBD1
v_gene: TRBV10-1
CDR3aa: CASRGQTSEQFF
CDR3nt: TGCGCCAGCCGGGGACAGACCAGTGAGCAGTTCTTC

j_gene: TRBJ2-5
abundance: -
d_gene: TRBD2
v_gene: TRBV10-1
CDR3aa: CASSGPDGGGTQYF
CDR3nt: TGCGCCAGCAGTGGGCCCGACGGCGGGGGGACCCAGTACTTC

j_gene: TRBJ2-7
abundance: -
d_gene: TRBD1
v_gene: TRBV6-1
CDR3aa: CASSEVWDRRPYEQYF
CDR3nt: TGTGCCAGCAGTGAAGTCTGGGACAGGAGACCCTACGAGCAGTACTTC

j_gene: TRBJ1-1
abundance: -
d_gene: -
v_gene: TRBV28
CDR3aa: CASSLLIEGSKSEAFF
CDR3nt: TGTGCCAGCAGTCTCCTTATCGAGGGATCGAAATCTGAAGCTTTCTTT

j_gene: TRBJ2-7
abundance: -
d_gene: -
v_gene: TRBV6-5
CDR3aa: CASKGRSYEQYF
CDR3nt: TGTGCCAGCAAGGGCAGGTCCTACGAGCAGTACTTC

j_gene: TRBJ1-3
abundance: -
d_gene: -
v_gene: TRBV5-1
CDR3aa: CASSLDWGRGNTIYF
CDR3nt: TGCGCCAGCAGCTTGGACTGGGGGCGCGGAAACACCATATATTTT

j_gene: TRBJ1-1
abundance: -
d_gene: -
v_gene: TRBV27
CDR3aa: CASRTHTEAFF
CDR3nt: TGTGCCAGCCGCACGCACACTGAAGCTTTCTTT

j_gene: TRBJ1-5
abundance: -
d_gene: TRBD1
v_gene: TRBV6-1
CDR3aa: CASSEQGGQPQHF
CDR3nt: TGTGCCAGCAGTGAACAGGGGGGACAGCCCCAGCATTTT

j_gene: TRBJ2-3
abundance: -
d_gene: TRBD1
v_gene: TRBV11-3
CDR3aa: CASSLGQGGADTQYF
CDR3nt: TGTGCCAGCAGCTTAGGACAGGGGGGCGCAGATACGCAGTATTTT

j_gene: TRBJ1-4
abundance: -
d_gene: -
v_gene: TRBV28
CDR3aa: CASSGEKLFF
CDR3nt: TGTGCCAGCAGCGGGGAAAAACTGTTTTTT

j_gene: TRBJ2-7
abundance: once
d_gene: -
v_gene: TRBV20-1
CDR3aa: CSARDPPEQYF
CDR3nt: TGCAGTGCTAGAGATCCCCCCGAGCAGTACTTC

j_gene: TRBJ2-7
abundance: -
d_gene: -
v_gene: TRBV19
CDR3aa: CASSLGFGDGFPWEQYF
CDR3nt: TGTGCCAGTAGCTTGGGGTTTGGGGACGGCTTTCCGTGGGAGCAGTACTTC

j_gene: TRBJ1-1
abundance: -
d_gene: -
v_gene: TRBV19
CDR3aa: CASSIPLSSSAEAFF
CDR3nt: TGTGCCAGTAGTATCCCTCTTTCGTCGAGTGCTGAAGCTTTCTTT

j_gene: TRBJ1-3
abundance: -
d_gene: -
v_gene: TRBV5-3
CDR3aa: CARSLANRVAGNTIYF
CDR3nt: TGTGCCAGAAGCTTGGCGAACAGGGTAGCCGGAAACACCATATATTTT

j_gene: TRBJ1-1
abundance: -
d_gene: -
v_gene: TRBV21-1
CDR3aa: CASSSETPGQMNTEAFF
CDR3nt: TGTGCCAGCAGCAGCGAGACCCCGGGACAGATGAACACTGAAGCTTTCTTT

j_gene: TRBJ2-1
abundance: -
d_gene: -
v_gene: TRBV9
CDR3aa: CASSDGSYNEQFF
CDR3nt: TGTGCCAGCAGCGATGGGTCCTACAATGAGCAGTTCTTC

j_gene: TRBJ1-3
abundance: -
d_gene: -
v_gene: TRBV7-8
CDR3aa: CASSLGIPGNTIYF
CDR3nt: TGTGCCAGCAGCTTGGGCATCCCTGGAAACACCATATATTTT

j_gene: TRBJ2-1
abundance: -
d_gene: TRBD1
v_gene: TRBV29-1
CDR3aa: CSAEGATLWEQFF
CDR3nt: TGCAGCGCCGAGGGGGCGACCCTCTGGGAGCAGTTCTTC

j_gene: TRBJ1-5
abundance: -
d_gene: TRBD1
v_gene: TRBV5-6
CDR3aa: CASSLGQGSIQPQHF
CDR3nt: TGTGCCAGCAGCTTGGGACAGGGATCGATACAGCCCCAGCATTTT

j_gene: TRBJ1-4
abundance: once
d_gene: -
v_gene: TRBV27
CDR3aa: CASSPGPGPGKLFF
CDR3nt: TGTGCCAGCAGTCCGGGACCGGGTCCAGGAAAACTGTTTTTT

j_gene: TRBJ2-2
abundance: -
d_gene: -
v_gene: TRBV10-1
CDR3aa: CASSPLGHTGELFF
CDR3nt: TGCGCCAGCAGCCCCCTAGGGCACACCGGGGAGCTGTTTTTT

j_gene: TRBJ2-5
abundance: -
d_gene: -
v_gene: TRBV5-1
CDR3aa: CASKAEETQYF
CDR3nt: TGCGCCAGTAAGGCGGAAGAGACCCAGTACTTC

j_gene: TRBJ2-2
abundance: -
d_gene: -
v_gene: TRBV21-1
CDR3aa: CASRGLAGGLVELFF
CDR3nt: TGTGCCAGCAGGGGACTAGCGGGAGGTTTAGTGGAGCTGTTTTTT

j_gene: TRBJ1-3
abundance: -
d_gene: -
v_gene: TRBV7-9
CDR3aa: CASHQGSTGNTIYF
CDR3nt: TGTGCCAGCCACCAGGGGAGTACTGGAAACACCATATATTTT

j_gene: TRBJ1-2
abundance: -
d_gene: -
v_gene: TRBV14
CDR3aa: CASSQEGGARRAWNQGYTF
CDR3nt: TGTGCCAGCAGCCAAGAGGGGGGGGCCCGGCGAGCCTGGAATCAGGGCTACACCTTC

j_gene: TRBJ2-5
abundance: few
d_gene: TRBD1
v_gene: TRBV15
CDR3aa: CATSRPPRGQGVGETQYF
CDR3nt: TGTGCCACCAGCAGACCCCCCCGGGGACAGGGGGTTGGAGAGACCCAGTACTTC

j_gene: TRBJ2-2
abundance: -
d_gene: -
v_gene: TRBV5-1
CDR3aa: CASNQMNTGELFF
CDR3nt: TGCGCCAGCAATCAGATGAACACCGGGGAGCTGTTTTTT

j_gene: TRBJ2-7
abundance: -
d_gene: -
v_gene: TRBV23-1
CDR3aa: CASRDRTYEQYF
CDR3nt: TGCGCCAGCAGGGACCGAACCTACGAGCAGTACTTC

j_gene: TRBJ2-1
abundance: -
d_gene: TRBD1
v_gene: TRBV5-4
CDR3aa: CASSLGGQGNNEQFF
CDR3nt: TGTGCCAGCAGCTTGGGGGGACAGGGGAACAATGAGCAGTTCTTC

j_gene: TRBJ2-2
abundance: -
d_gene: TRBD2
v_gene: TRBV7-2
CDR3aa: CASRPTSGATGELFF
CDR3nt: TGTGCCAGCAGACCTACTAGCGGGGCCACCGGGGAGCTGTTTTTT

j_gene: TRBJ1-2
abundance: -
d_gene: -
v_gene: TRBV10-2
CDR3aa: CASSEDRYAGYTF
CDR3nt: TGCGCCAGCAGTGAAGACAGGTACGCTGGCTACACCTTC

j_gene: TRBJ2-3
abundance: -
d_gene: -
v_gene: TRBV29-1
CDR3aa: CSVDPGSTDTQYF
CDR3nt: TGCAGCGTTGATCCCGGGAGCACAGATACGCAGTATTTT